Shown below are 28 T cell receptor beta chains from a single sample sequenced in a study of response to subunit inactivated influenza vaccine. TCRdb reprocessed the RT-PCR reads via MiXCR and lists one record per CDR3 protein. The sample consists of approximately 530,000 distinct CDR3 sequences, about 7.2% of them appearing once. Sequenced here: PBMCs from blood, sampled less than 30 months after vaccination. Source of these receptors: a man between 50 and 69 years old who received an inactivated influenza vaccine.

This clonotype appeared many times. V is TRBV28 and J is TRBJ2-7; the D is unclear. With 3 bases removed from V and 1 base from J, the gap between germline ends came to 10 bases. CDR1 and CDR2 (germline): MDHEN, SYDVKM. The CDR3 totals 14 residues. The CDR3 DNA follows: TGTGCCAGCAGTTTTCTCCCAGGTTCCTACGAGCAGTACTTC. It codes for CASSFLPGSYEQYF.

This clonotype turned up a few times. This chain joins TRBV2 and TRBJ2-1; TRBD2 agrees at 9 bases. The CDR3 sequence is 15 residues long. Trimming at V came to 7 bases and at J to 8 bases, leaving 12 bases not matched to a gene. Germline-derived CDR1 and CDR2 are SNHLY and FYNNEI. The CDR3 DNA is TGTGCCAGCACCGAATGGCTAGCGGGAAGGGATGAGCAGTTCTTC. This codes for CASTEWLAGRDEQFF.

This clonotype was detected many times. CDR3 sequence: CSARGLDEQYF. Written as DNA, the CDR3 is TGCAGTGCTAGGGGTCTCGACGAGCAGTACTTC. The V call is TRBV20-1, the J call TRBJ2-7; D not certain. The ends were cut back, 3 bases at V and 5 bases at J, with 8 bases in the middle. Germline values: CDR1 DFQATT, CDR2 SNEGSKA (reference sequence). The length of the CDR3 is 11 residues.

This clonotype has ten or more counts. The chain carries TRBV18 and TRBJ2-1, with D perhaps TRBD2 (6 bases). The germline V gene has CDR1 KGHSH and CDR2 LQKENI. The length of the CDR3 is 15 residues. V was pared by 4 bases and J by 3 bases, with 13 bases between. The CDR3 DNA reads as TGTGCCAGCTCACTTTCGGCGGGAAACTACAATGAGCAGTTCTTC. It specifies CASSLSAGNYNEQFF.

This clonotype has a handful of counts. The rearrangement uses TRBV6-1 and TRBJ2-1; D call uncertain. This CDR3 has 19 residues. Germline V CDR1 and CDR2: MNHNS, SASEGT. Trimming removed 5 bases from V and 5 bases from J, with 28 bases in between. Here the CDR3 reads CASSLGLGSHQLSDNEQFF. The CDR3 region has the DNA TGTGCCAGCAGTCTCGGCCTGGGAAGTCATCAGCTAAGCGACAATGAGCAGTTCTTC.

This clonotype was counted between two and nine times. The gene calls are TRBV5-6 and TRBJ2-1, with 10 bases matching TRBD1. CDR1 and CDR2 (germline): SGHDT, YYEEEE. The CDR3 spans 16 residues. Trimming took 6 bases from V and 7 from J; bases not matched to a gene: 13. CDR3 sequence reads: CASNQRGTGAGNEQFF. DNA of the CDR3: TGTGCCAGCAACCAACGCGGGACAGGGGCTGGGAATGAGCAGTTCTTC.

This clonotype was seen a few times. This chain links TRBV15 with TRBJ1-5, with D possibly TRBD1 on 5 matching bases. The length of the CDR3 is 14 residues. Trimming removed 1 base from V and 6 bases from J, with 10 bases in between. Per germline, CDR1 LNHNV and CDR2 YYDKDF (reference sequence). The CDR3 protein is CATSRVGGFQPQHF. CDR3 DNA sequence: TGTGCCACCAGCAGAGTGGGGGGTTTTCAGCCCCAGCATTTT.

The chain has TRBV7-3 and TRBJ1-1; TRBD1 agrees at 9 bases. Germline-derived CDR1 and CDR2 are SGHTA and FQGTGA. V was pared by 4 bases and J by 6 bases, with 3 bases of the junction left unmatched. This CDR3 spans 13 amino acids. This CDR3 reads CASSSWDRAEAFF. DNA of the CDR3: TGTGCCAGCAGCTCATGGGACAGGGCTGAAGCTTTCTTT.

The CDR3 sequence is CASSLRGFEQYF. The CDR3 region has the DNA TGTGCCAGCAGTTTACGGGGTTTCGAGCAGTACTTC. The chain links TRBV12-3 or TRBV12-4 to TRBJ2-7; D is possibly TRBD2 (5 bases). The ends were cut back, 2 bases at V and 6 bases at J, with 8 bases in the middle. CDR3 length: 12 residues.

In this sample, this clonotype turned up a few times. The chain uses TRBV4-1 and TRBJ1-1; D not certain. CDR1 is MGHRA, CDR2 YSYEKL, per germline. The V end was cut by 0 bases, the J end by 9 bases, with 17 bases between. This CDR3 region has 15 residues. The CDR3 is CASSQEASPGFKAFF. The CDR3 nucleotides are TGCGCCAGCAGCCAAGAAGCCTCACCAGGATTCAAAGCTTTCTTT.

Only a few counts were recorded for this clonotype. The chain is built from TRBV6-2 or TRBV6-3 and TRBJ2-3; tentative D call: TRBD2 (5 bases). Germline V gene data show CDR1 as MNHEY and CDR2 as SVGEGT. The CDR3 runs 16 residues. Trimming took off 0 bases at V and 0 bases at J, with 10 bases between the two ends. For the CDR3, the DNA is TGTGCCAGCAGTTACTCGAAAGCGGATAGCACAGATACGCAGTATTTT. Amino acids: CASSYSKADSTDTQYF.

Comments on this clonotype: The junction departs from the called germline gene at one end, perhaps through a read error. The V and J genes are TRBV20-1 and TRBJ2-7; 8 bases match TRBD1. Germline V gene lookup returns CDR1 DFQATT and CDR2 SNEGSKA (reference sequence). CDR3 length: 16 amino acids. DNA for the CDR3: TGCTGTGCTAGAGTAATCCGGGACAGGACCTCCTACGAGCAGTACTTC. It encodes CCARVIRDRTSYEQYF.

This clonotype has more than one count but fewer than ten. The chain couples TRBV29-1 to TRBJ2-5, with TRBD1 as a possible D gene (6 bases). Trimming shortened V by 0 bases and J by 8 bases, and 19 bases separated the two germline ends. CDR3 size: 15 residues. CDR1 SQVTM and CDR2 ANQGSEA come from the germline V gene. CDR3 nucleotides: TGCAGCGTTGAAGATCAGAATAGGGGGTCTAGAACCCAGTACTTC. Translation gives CSVEDQNRGSRTQYF.

On this clonotype itself: Its ends do not fully match the called genes, so a read error is possible. This chain connects TRBV11-2 to TRBJ1-5, with D perhaps matching TRBD1 (5 bases). Germline assignment: CDR1 SGHAT and CDR2 FQNNGV. The CDR3 loop spans 13 amino acids. CDR3 in DNA: TGTGCCAGCAGCTTAGACAGGGATCATCCCCAGCATTTT. Encoded protein: CASSLDRDHPQHF.

Many counts were recorded for this clonotype. The V gene is TRBV7-2, the J gene TRBJ2-3, with 7 nucleotides matching TRBD2. The CDR3 spans 16 residues. V trimming: 0 bases; J trimming: 2 bases; junction bases outside the gene matches: 5. Germline CDR1 and CDR2: SGHTA and FQGNSA. CDR3 region: CASSLAAGVVTDTQYF. The CDR3 region has the DNA TGTGCCAGCAGCTTAGCGGCGGGAGTGGTCACAGATACGCAGTATTTT.

Ten or more counts support this clonotype. The chain links TRBV5-1 to TRBJ2-5; no clear D. Germline assignment: CDR1 SGHRS and CDR2 YFSETQ. The CDR3 has 14 residues. V lost 0 bases and J 5 bases, leaving 11 bases between the germline ends. The CDR3 bases are TGCGCCAGCAGCTTGGGATCTGGTGGGGAGACCCAGTACTTC. Its protein product is CASSLGSGGETQYF.

This clonotype was seen more than once but under ten times. The rearrangement links TRBV4-1 to TRBJ2-7; 7 bases fit TRBD1. The CDR3 has 13 amino acids. Germline CDR1 reads MGHRA; CDR2 reads YSYEKL. V shed 3 bases, J shed 3 bases, and the junction held 2 bases outside the gene matches. The CDR3 nucleotides are TGCGCCAGCAGCCAGGGACAGATCTACGAGCAGTACTTC. Translated: CASSQGQIYEQYF.

This clonotype was seen many times. This rearrangement joins TRBV20-1 to TRBJ1-1; TRBD1 matches 8 bases. This CDR3 spans 13 amino acids. CDR1 is DFQATT and CDR2 is SNEGSKA in the germline V gene (reference sequence). Trimming took 1 base from V and 3 from J; bases not matched to a gene: 1. The CDR3 nucleotides are TGCAGTGCTAGAGGGACAGGGTACACTGAAGCTTTCTTT. It codes for CSARGTGYTEAFF.

This clonotype was detected only a few times. The J gene is TRBJ1-2, the V gene TRBV10-3; D is perhaps TRBD1 (5 bases). V was shortened by 4 bases and J by 2 bases, with 11 bases between the two germline ends. The CDR3 sequence is 14 residues long. From germline, CDR1 is ENHRY and CDR2 SYGVKD. CDR3 nucleotide sequence: TGTGCCATCAGTGCCGCGACAGAAAACTATGGCTACACCTTC. Amino acids: CAISAATENYGYTF.

This clonotype was recorded many times. V gene TRBV5-1 combines with J gene TRBJ2-1; D uncertain. The CDR3 extends over 13 amino acids. V lost 6 bases to trimming and J lost 6 bases, with 13 bases between them. Per germline, CDR1 SGHRS and CDR2 YFSETQ. Written as DNA, the CDR3 is TGCGCCAGCAAACCCCGGACGGCCAATGAGCAGTTCTTC. Amino acids: CASKPRTANEQFF.

In this sample, this clonotype turned up many times. This chain links TRBV3-1 with TRBJ2-1; D ambiguous. Germline assignment: CDR1 LGHDT and CDR2 YNNKEL (reference sequence). The CDR3 has 13 amino acids. Trimming took 0 bases from V and 7 from J, leaving 7 bases between them. In DNA, the CDR3 is TGTGCCAGCAGCCAAGATTTGAGGAATGAGCAGTTCTTC. It translates to CASSQDLRNEQFF.

This chain links TRBV29-1 with TRBJ2-1; TRBD2 is a possible D gene (6 bases). CDR1 is SQVTM and CDR2 is ANQGSEA in the germline V gene. The CDR3 length is 15 residues. V was trimmed by 0 bases and J by 3 bases, leaving 12 bases between them. The CDR3 protein is CSVEDLGGNYNEQFF. As DNA, the CDR3 is TGCAGCGTTGAAGATCTTGGAGGGAACTACAATGAGCAGTTCTTC.

This clonotype was observed at least ten times. V usage is TRBV20-1 and J usage is TRBJ1-2, with unresolved D. The germline V and J ends were trimmed by 6 bases and 6 bases, with 11 bases remaining between them. CDR3 size: 11 residues. Germline V lookup: CDR1 DFQATT, CDR2 SNEGSKA (reference sequence). For the CDR3, the DNA is TGCAGTGCCATGTCCGGGGATGGCTACACCTTC. Translation gives CSAMSGDGYTF.

The sample holds a few counts of this clonotype. The V gene is TRBV5-1, the J gene TRBJ2-7; 8 nucleotides match TRBD1. Trimming took 3 bases from V and 0 from J; bases not matched to a gene: 8. The germline V gene encodes CDR1 SGHRS and CDR2 YFSETQ. There are 16 residues in the CDR3. The CDR3 nucleotides read TGCGCCAGCAGCTCCTCACTGGACAGGGACTCCTACGAGCAGTACTTC. Its translation: CASSSSLDRDSYEQYF.

A note on this clonotype: Sequence at one end of the junction differs from germline and may be a read error. V gene TRBV5-1 combines with J gene TRBJ2-3; a possible D gene is TRBD2 (5 bases). Germline V gene lookup returns CDR1 SGHRS and CDR2 YFSETQ. The CDR3 spans 13 residues. CDR3 nucleotides: TGCCCCAGCAGTCGGGATGGCACAGATACGCAGTATTTT. This translates into CPSSRDGTDTQYF.

The chain joins TRBV20-1 to TRBJ1-5; D perhaps matches TRBD1 (6 bases). The germline V gene encodes CDR1 DFQATT and CDR2 SNEGSKA (reference sequence). Trimming stripped 1 base from V and 0 bases from J, with 13 bases between. This CDR3 comprises 16 residues. This CDR3 reads CSARGDKTYSNQPQHF. The CDR3 nucleotides are TGCAGTGCTAGAGGGGACAAGACTTATAGCAATCAGCCCCAGCATTTT.

This clonotype has a handful of counts. This chain connects TRBV20-1 to TRBJ2-1; 12 nucleotides line up with TRBD1. Germline CDR1 is DFQATT and CDR2 is SNEGSKA (reference sequence). This CDR3 comprises 18 residues. The V segment lost 3 bases and the J segment 9 bases; nucleotides outside the gene matches: 18. CDR3 nucleotide sequence: TGCAGTGCTAGGTCCCCCCCTGGGGTTGGGACAGGGGGCACTGAGCAGTTCTTC. Protein product: CSARSPPGVGTGGTEQFF.

About this clonotype itself: The junction shows a germline mismatch at one end, possibly a read error. The chain carries TRBV28 and TRBJ2-7; 11 bases align to TRBD2. Germline-derived CDR1 and CDR2 are MDHEN and SYDVKM. This CDR3 contains 15 residues. The DNA of the CDR3 is TGTGCCAGCAGTTCCCCCTTTAGCGGGGGGGCCGGGGAAGACTTC. It is translated as CASSSPFSGGAGEDF.